Here is one T cell receptor beta chain with its context. This clone was counted a few times. No cognate antigen has been identified for it. No base qualities exist here, and no much larger clone lies one base off it. To prepare the library, the immunoSEQ multiplex PCR assay was applied. Here the immuneACCESS table is served through TCRdb, limited to in-frame sequences with V and J called. Missing clones are a known gap in these copies; in checked studies unresolved V genes cover under half, and the rest lacks a known reason. Across this sample there are 540,000 or so clones, with 78% seen only once. The top ten clonotypes cover approximately 0.013% of the sample. The record originates from a study of shared T cell receptors in the human thymus (TCRdb year 2021). At the level of the whole study: The study examined how self-reactive, shared T-cell receptor alpha chains are generated in the human thymus.

Via the germline V gene, CDR1 is KGHSH and CDR2 LQKENI. From its cysteine to its phenylalanine, the CDR3 spans 15 amino acids. CDR3 DNA only is kept here, 45 bases in frame from base 1. Compared with germline, V lacks 0 bases and J lacks 3 bases; bases without a gene match: 3. This same sample was also part of a study on human thymus T cells. The second publication reports: In Finland, the donors were immunologically healthy infants who were having open corrective cardiac surgery for congenital heart defects. Thymus tissue was obtained as surgical resects removed during corrective cardiac surgery. Both the thymic and the peripheral blood repertoires appeared to show biased V and J gene segment usage. According to the related research, thymic TCR repertoires were highly overlapping among unrelated individuals. The study characterized TCR alpha and beta repertoires from about 8 infant thymus samples and four related peripheral blood samples. The cohort included 5 or 6 male and a couple of female infants, with donor ages spanning 7 to 244 days. Thymocytes were mechanically released from the tissue and were stored as pellets of about 9-33 million cells at -70 degrees C. A QIAsymphony instrument was used to extract genomic DNA from the frozen cell pellets. Using the immunoSEQ multiplex PCR assay, the TCRB and TCRAD loci were amplified from a standardized quantity of quality-controlled genomic DNA. The amplicons spanned the V(D)J region and were long enough to cover the CDR3 and allow V and J genes to be identified. Through the commercial immunoSEQ service, the amplicons were sequenced on an Illumina platform. Primer bias and sequencing errors were corrected as previously described, and TCRAD and TCRB were defined on the basis of the IMGT database. Analysis of the repertoires was done with immunoSEQ Analyzer 3.0 and VDJTools and included basic statistics, V/J segment usage, diversity estimates, rarefaction and pairwise overlap. To estimate diversity, the Chao1, ChaoE, Efron-Thisted, Shannon and inverse Simpson indices were applied, and diversity was also estimated on datasets down-sampled to the smallest sample. Repertoire overlap used strict matching of CDR3 nucleotide sequence, V gene and J gene, with Jaccard-based multidimensional scaling clustering. On average, thymus samples gave about 810,000 unique TCRB clonotypes, whereas blood samples gave about 84,000.

Sequencing used thymocytes. The sequence was collected from a boy younger than two with a congenital heart defect. Donor details come from another sample of the same person, matched by shared clones. The chain couples TRBV18 to TRBJ2-5, and 8 junctional nucleotides match TRBD2. The nucleotide sequence reads TGTGCCAGCTCACCACCGCAAGCGGGAGAAGAGACCCAGTACTTC. Its coded protein is CASSPPQAGEETQYF.